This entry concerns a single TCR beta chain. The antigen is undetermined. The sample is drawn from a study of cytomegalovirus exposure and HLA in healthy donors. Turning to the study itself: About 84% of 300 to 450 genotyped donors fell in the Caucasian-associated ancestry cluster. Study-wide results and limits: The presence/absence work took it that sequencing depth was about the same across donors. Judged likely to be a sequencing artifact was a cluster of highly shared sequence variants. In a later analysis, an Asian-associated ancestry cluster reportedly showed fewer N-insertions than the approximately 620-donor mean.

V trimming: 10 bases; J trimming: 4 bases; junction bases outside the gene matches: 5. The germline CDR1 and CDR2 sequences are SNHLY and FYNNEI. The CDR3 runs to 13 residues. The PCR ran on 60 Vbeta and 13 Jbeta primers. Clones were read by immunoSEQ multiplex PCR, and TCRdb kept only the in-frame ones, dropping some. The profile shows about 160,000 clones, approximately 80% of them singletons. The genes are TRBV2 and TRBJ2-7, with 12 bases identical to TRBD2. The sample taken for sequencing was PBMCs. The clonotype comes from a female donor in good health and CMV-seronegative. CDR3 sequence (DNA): TGTGCCATACAACTAGCGGGAGGTTACGAGCAGTACTTC. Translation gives CAIQLAGGYEQYF.